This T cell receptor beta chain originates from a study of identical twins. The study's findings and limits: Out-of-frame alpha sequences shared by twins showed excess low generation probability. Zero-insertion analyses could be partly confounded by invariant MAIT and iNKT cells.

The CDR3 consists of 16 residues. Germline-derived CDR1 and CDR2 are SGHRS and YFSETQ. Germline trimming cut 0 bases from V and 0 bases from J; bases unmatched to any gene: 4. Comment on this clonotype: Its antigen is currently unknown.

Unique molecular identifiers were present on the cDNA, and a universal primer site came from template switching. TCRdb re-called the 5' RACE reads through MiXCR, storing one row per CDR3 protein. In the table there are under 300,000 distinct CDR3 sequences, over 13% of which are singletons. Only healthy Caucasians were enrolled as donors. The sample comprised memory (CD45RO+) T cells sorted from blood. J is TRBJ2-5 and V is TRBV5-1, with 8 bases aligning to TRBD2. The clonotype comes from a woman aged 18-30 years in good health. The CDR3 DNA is TGCGCCAGCAGCTTGGTTAGCGGGGCGGACCAAGAGACCCAGTACTTC. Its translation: CASSLVSGADQETQYF.